The 17 T cell receptor beta chains below come from one sample, sequenced in a study of blood T cell repertoires in COVID-19. The protocol was immunoSEQ multiplex PCR, while the TCRdb copy is restricted to in-frame clones and leaves out a portion. The table lists just over 150,000 clones, 85% of them singletons. The specimen was peripheral blood. The receptor source for this set is a human donor with acute or convalescent COVID-19. The donor label of this sample is uncertain.

The genes are TRBV19 and TRBJ1-2; a weak D match, TRBD1 (5 bases). This CDR3 region has 13 residues. V was clipped by 2 bases and J by 7 bases, with 11 bases between them. CDR1 is LNHDA, CDR2 SQIVND, per germline (reference sequence). CDR3 DNA sequence: TGTGCCAGTAGTATATCGCAGGGTACTGGCTACACCTTC. This sequence encodes CASSISQGTGYTF.

The chain carries TRBV10-3 and TRBJ1-5; D is undetermined. Trimming shortened V by 2 bases and J by 2 bases, and 7 bases separated the two germline ends. CDR1 is ENHRY and CDR2 is SYGVKD in the germline V gene. The CDR3 covers 14 residues. The DNA for the CDR3 is TGTGCCATCAGTGAGGCGGCAGGCAATCAGCCCCAGCATTTT. The encoded protein is CAISEAAGNQPQHF.

The chain is built from TRBV18 and TRBJ2-3; no definite D call. From germline, CDR1 is KGHSH and CDR2 LQKENI. CDR3 length: 14 amino acids. V was pared by 3 bases and J by 2 bases, with 9 bases between. DNA for the CDR3: TGTGCCAGCTCACCGTTCCCAGACACAGATACGCAGTATTTT. Translation: CASSPFPDTDTQYF.

The chain recombines TRBV6-5 with TRBJ1-4, with 7 bases identical to TRBD1. With 5 bases clipped from V and 7 bases from J, the junction kept 7 bases outside the gene matches. CDR3 length: 14 residues. CDR1 MNHEY and CDR2 SVGAGI come from the germline V gene. CDR3 sequence reads: CASSTSTGSEKLFF. The CDR3 nucleotides read TGTGCCAGCAGTACCTCGACAGGGAGTGAAAAACTGTTTTTT.

This sequence joins TRBV30 and TRBJ1-1; the D gene is possibly TRBD1 (5 bases). Germline V gene data show CDR1 as GTSNPN and CDR2 as SVGIG (reference sequence). This CDR3 comprises 15 residues. Trimming cost V 0 bases and J 4 bases, with 15 bases left between them. The CDR3 loop is CAWSVRRVGGTEAFF. CDR3 nucleotide sequence: TGTGCCTGGAGTGTACGGAGGGTCGGGGGCACTGAAGCTTTCTTT.

This rearrangement joins TRBV19 to TRBJ1-1; TRBD1 matches 10 bases. CDR3 length equals 15 residues. Trimming removed 5 bases from V and 0 bases from J; junction bases left unmatched: 3. In germline, CDR1 is LNHDA, CDR2 SQIVND (reference sequence). The CDR3 loop reads CASSDRGRLNTEAFF. Here the CDR3 DNA reads TGTGCCAGTAGTGACAGGGGGCGACTGAACACTGAAGCTTTCTTT.

The V gene is TRBV27, the J gene TRBJ2-1, with 9 bases identical to TRBD1. CDR3 length equals 15 residues. V lost 3 bases to trimming and J lost 8 bases; unmatched junction nucleotides: 8. Germline-derived CDR1 and CDR2 are MNHEY and SMNVEV (reference sequence). The CDR3 region is CASSFFRTGADEQFF. CDR3 nucleotide sequence: TGTGCCAGCAGTTTTTTTAGGACAGGGGCGGATGAGCAGTTCTTC.

The CDR3 reads CASSHWTGLGEQYF. The CDR3 region has the DNA TGTGCCAGCAGCCATTGGACAGGGCTGGGCGAGCAGTACTTC. This chain links TRBV3-1 (or the pseudogene TRBV3-2) with TRBJ2-7, with 8 bases matching TRBD1. The V and J ends lost 3 bases and 6 bases, in that order; junction bases with no gene match: 7. Germline CDR1 is LGHDT and CDR2 is YNNKEL (reference sequence). This CDR3 comprises 14 residues.

The CDR3 DNA is TGCGCCAGCAGTATTCCGGGACAGGCCTACGAGCAGTACTTC. Encoded protein: CASSIPGQAYEQYF. The V call is TRBV5-1, the J call TRBJ2-7, with TRBD1 identical over 8 bases. Trimming at V came to 5 bases and at J to 2 bases, leaving 6 bases not matched to a gene. Germline V gene lookup returns CDR1 SGHRS and CDR2 YFSETQ. The CDR3 is 14 residues long.

This clone was seen only a few times. The chain has TRBV19 and TRBJ2-2; D remains unclear. V lost 7 bases, J lost 2 bases, and 11 bases lay in between. The CDR3 has 14 residues. In germline, CDR1 is LNHDA, CDR2 SQIVND (reference sequence). The CDR3 nucleotides read TGTGCCAGTACCAAGTACACAAACACCGGGGAGCTGTTTTTT. Translation gives CASTKYTNTGELFF.

The chain's CDR3 is CASSFQGSYEQYF. The CDR3 region has the DNA TGTGCCAGCAGTTTCCAGGGGTCCTACGAGCAGTACTTC. The chain has TRBV27 and TRBJ2-7, with D perhaps TRBD1 (6 bases). Trimming removed 3 bases at V and 1 base at J, with 7 bases between. Germline V gives CDR1 MNHEY, CDR2 SMNVEV (reference sequence). This CDR3 comprises 13 residues.

The genes are TRBV7-2 and TRBJ1-2; 7 positions match TRBD1. The CDR3 covers 13 residues. V shed 5 bases and J 3 bases; nucleotides not matched to a gene: 3. Germline loops: CDR1 SGHTA, CDR2 FQGNSA. In DNA, the CDR3 is TGTGCCAGCAGCCCTACAGGGGACTATGGCTACACCTTC. It specifies CASSPTGDYGYTF.

This rearrangement joins TRBV19 to TRBJ2-1, with 7 bases fitting TRBD2. The CDR3 runs 15 residues. V lost 6 bases and J lost 0; bases outside the gene matches: 5. CDR1 and CDR2 from the germline V gene are LNHDA and SQIVND (reference sequence). CDR3 DNA sequence: TGTGCCAGTAGCCATCGGACTAGCTCCTACAATGAGCAGTTCTTC. This encodes CASSHRTSSYNEQFF.

The J gene is TRBJ1-4, the V gene TRBV5-1; 8 nucleotides line up with TRBD1. Per the germline V gene, CDR1 is SGHRS and CDR2 is YFSETQ. V lost 4 bases, J lost 5 bases, and 4 bases stayed unmatched. This CDR3 has 14 amino acids. The DNA of the CDR3 is TGCGCCAGCAGCAACGGACAGGGAAATGAAAAACTGTTTTTT. It encodes CASSNGQGNEKLFF.

V and J are TRBV6-6 and TRBJ1-5, with 8 bases identical to TRBD1. Germline values: CDR1 MNHNY, CDR2 SVGAGI (reference sequence). With 5 bases clipped from V and 2 bases from J, the junction kept 8 bases outside the gene matches. The length of the CDR3 is 16 residues. The CDR3 here is CASSPPGTGGNQPQHF. The CDR3 nucleotides are TGTGCCAGCAGTCCTCCTGGGACAGGCGGCAATCAGCCCCAGCATTTT.

The chain links TRBV28 to TRBJ2-7; no definite D call. The CDR3 spans 12 residues. V dropped 5 bases and J dropped 2 bases, with 7 bases sitting between them. The germline V gene has CDR1 MDHEN and CDR2 SYDVKM. CDR3 DNA sequence: TGTGCCAGCAGTCGAGCCGCCTACGAGCAGTACTTC. Protein: CASSRAAYEQYF.

V and J are TRBV19 and TRBJ1-5, with D uncertain. Per the germline V gene, CDR1 is LNHDA and CDR2 is SQIVND (reference sequence). Trimming left V 8 bases short and J 5 bases short, with 19 bases between. The CDR3 is 15 residues long. CDR3 DNA sequence: TGTGCCAGTGGGGTGGGTCCGCCGCGGGATCAGCCCCAGCATTTT. It specifies CASGVGPPRDQPQHF.